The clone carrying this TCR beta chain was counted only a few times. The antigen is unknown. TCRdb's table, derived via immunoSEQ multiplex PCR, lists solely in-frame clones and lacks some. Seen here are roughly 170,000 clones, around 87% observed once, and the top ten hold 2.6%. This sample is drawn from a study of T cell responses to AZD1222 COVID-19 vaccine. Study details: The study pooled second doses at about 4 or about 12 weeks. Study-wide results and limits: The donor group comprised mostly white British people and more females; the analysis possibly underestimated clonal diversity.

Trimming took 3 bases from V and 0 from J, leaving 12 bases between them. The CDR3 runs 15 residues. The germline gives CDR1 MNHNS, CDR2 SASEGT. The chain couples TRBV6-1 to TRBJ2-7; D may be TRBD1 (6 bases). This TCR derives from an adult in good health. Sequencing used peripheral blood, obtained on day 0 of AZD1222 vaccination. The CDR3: CASSDPRGSSYEQYF. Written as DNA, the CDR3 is TGTGCCAGCAGTGACCCCAGGGGAAGCTCCTACGAGCAGTACTTC.